This entry concerns a single T cell receptor (beta chain). This entry is derived from a study of blood T cell repertoires in COVID-19. Profiled with immunoSEQ multiplex PCR; TCRdb holds only in-frame clones, not every one. Here the sample spans a few hundred thousand clones, roughly nine tenths being singletons. The CDR3 is made up of 15 amino acids. V dropped 2 bases and J dropped 4; count of bases not matched to a gene: 2. CDR1 SEHNR and CDR2 FQNEAQ come from the germline V gene (reference sequence). The specimen was peripheral blood. The chain joins TRBV7-9 to TRBJ2-3; 11 bases align to TRBD2. The TCR originated in a woman in her thirties or forties who had recovered from COVID-19. CDR3 coding DNA: TGTGCCAGCAGCTTAACTAGCGGGAGCTCAGATACGCAGTATTTT. It specifies CASSLTSGSSDTQYF.